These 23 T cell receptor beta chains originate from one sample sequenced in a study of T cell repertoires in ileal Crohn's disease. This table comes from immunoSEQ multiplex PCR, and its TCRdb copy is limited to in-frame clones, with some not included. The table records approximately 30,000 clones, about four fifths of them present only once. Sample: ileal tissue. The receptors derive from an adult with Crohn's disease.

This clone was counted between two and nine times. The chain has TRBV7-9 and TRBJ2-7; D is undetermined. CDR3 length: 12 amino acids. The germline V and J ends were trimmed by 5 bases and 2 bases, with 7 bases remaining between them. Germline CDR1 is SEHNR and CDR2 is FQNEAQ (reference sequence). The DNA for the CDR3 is TGTGCCAGCAGCCAGTCCCCCTACGAGCAGTACTTC. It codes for CASSQSPYEQYF. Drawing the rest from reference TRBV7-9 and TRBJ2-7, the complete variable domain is DTGVSQNPRHKITKRGQNVTFRCDPISEHNRLYWYRQTLGQGPEFLTYFQNEAQLEKSRLLSDRFSAERPKGSFSTLEIQRTEQGDSAMYLCASSQSPYEQYFGPGTRLTVT.

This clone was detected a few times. DNA for the CDR3: TGTGCCAGCAGCTTGCGGCGGTCTGAAAAACTGTTTTTT. It is translated as CASSLRRSEKLFF. The chain has TRBV5-6 and TRBJ1-4, with no clear D. Germline CDR1 SGHDT, CDR2 YYEEEE. The CDR3 totals 13 residues. V was clipped by 1 base and J by 7 bases, with 8 bases between them.

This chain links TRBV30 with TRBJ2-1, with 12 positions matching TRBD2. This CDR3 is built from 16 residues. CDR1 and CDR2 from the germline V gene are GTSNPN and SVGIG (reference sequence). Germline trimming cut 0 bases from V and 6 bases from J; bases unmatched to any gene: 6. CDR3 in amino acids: CAWSVPTSGGLNEQFF. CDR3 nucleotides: TGTGCCTGGAGTGTACCAACTAGCGGGGGGCTCAATGAGCAGTTCTTC.

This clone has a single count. The CDR3 sequence: CASSEALLSRSTVWNTEAFF. The CDR3 bases are TGTGCCAGCAGTGAAGCGCTTCTGTCGCGCTCGACAGTCTGGAACACTGAAGCTTTCTTT. The V and J genes are TRBV6-1 and TRBJ1-1; TRBD1 is a possible D gene (5 bases). V shed 0 bases and J shed 1 base, with 24 bases lying between them. From germline, CDR1 is MNHNS and CDR2 SASEGT. The CDR3 sequence is 20 residues long.

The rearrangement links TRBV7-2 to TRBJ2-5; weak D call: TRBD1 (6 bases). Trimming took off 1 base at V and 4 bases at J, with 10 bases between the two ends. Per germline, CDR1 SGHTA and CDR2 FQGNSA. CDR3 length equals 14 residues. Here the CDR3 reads CASSLGGQVETQYF. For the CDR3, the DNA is TGTGCCAGCAGCTTAGGGGGGCAGGTAGAGACCCAGTACTTC.

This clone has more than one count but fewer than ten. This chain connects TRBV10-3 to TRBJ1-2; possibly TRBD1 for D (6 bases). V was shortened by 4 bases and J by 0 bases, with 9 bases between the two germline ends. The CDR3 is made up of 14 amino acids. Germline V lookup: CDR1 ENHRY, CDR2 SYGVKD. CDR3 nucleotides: TGTGCCATCAGTGGCAGGGGAGCTAACTATGGCTACACCTTC. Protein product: CAISGRGANYGYTF.

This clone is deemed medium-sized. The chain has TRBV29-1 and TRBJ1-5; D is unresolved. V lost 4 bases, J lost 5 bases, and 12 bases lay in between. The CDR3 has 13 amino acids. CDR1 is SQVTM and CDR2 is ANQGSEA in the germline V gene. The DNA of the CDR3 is TGCAGCGTTGTAGTGCCACCCGATCAGCCCCAGCATTTT. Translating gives CSVVVPPDQPQHF. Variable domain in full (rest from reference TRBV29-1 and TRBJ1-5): SAVISQKPSRDICQRGTSLTIQCQVDSQVTMMFWYRQQPGQSLTLIATANQGSEATYESGFVIDKFPISRPNLTFSTLTVSNMSPEDSSIYLCSVVVPPDQPQHFGDGTRLSIL.

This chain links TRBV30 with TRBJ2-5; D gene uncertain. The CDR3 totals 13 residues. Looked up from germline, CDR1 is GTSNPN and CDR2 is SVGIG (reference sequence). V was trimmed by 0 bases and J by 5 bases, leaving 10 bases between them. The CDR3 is CAWSVNLQETQYF. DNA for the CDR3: TGTGCCTGGAGTGTCAATTTGCAGGAGACCCAGTACTTC.

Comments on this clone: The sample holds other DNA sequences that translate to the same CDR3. This chain's CDR3 is CASSEASGPSTDTQYF. The CDR3 nucleotides are TGTGCCAGCAGTGAGGCTAGCGGTCCAAGCACAGATACGCAGTATTTT. This rearrangement joins TRBV2 to TRBJ2-3; TRBD2 agrees at 7 bases. This CDR3 contains 16 residues. Looked up from germline, CDR1 is SNHLY and CDR2 is FYNNEI. Trimming removed 3 bases from V and 0 bases from J; junction bases left unmatched: 6.

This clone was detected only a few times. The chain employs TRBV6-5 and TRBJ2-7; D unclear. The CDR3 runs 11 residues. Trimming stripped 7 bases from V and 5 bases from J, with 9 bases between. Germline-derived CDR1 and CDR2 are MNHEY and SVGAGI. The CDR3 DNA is TGTGCCAGCACCCTGGGCAACGAGCAGTACTTC. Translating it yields CASTLGNEQYF.

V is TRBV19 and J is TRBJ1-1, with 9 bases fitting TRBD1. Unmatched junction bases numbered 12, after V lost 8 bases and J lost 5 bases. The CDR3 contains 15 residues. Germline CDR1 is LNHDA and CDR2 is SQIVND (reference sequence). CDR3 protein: CASEDPGQGWTEAFF. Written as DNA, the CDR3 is TGTGCCAGTGAAGACCCGGGACAGGGTTGGACTGAAGCTTTCTTT.

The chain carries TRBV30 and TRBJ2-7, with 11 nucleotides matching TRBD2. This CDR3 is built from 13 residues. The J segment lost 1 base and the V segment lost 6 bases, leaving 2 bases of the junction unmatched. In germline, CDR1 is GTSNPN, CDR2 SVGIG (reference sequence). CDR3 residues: CACGTSGSYEQYF. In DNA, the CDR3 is TGTGCCTGCGGGACTAGCGGATCCTACGAGCAGTACTTC.

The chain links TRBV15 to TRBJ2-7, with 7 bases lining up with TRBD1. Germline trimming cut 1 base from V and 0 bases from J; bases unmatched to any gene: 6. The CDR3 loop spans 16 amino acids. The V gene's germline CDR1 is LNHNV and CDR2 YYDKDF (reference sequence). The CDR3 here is CATSRGIQGRSYEQYF. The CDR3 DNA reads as TGTGCCACCAGCAGAGGGATACAGGGGCGCTCCTACGAGCAGTACTTC.

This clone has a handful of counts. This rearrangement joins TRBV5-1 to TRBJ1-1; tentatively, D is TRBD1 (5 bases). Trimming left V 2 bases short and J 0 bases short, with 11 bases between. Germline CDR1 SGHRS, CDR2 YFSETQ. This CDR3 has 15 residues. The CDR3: CASSFLVRVNTEAFF. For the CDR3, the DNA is TGCGCCAGCAGCTTTTTGGTCAGGGTGAACACTGAAGCTTTCTTT. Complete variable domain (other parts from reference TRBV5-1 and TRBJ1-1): KAGVTQTPRYLIKTRGQQVTLSCSPISGHRSVSWYQQTPGQGLQFLFEYFSETQRNKGNFPGRFSGRQFSNSRSEMNVSTLELGDSALYLCASSFLVRVNTEAFFGQGTRLTVV.

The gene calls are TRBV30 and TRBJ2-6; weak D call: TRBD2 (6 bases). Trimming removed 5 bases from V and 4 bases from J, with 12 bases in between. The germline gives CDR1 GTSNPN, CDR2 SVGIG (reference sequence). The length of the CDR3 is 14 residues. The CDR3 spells CAWGGRFGANVLTF. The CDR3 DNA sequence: TGTGCCTGGGGGGGGAGGTTCGGGGCCAACGTCCTGACTTTC.

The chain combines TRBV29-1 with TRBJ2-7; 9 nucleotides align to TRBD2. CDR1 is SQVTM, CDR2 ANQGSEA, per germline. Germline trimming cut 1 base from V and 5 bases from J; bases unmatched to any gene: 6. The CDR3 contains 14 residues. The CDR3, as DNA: TGCAGCGTTGAAGGGACTAGCGCCCTTGACGAGCAGTACTTC. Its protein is CSVEGTSALDEQYF.

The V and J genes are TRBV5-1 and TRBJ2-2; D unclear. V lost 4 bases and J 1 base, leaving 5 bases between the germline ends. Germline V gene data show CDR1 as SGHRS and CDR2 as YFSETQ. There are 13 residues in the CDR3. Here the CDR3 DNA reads TGCGCCAGCAGCAGCTTGAACACCGGGGAGCTGTTTTTT. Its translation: CASSSLNTGELFF.

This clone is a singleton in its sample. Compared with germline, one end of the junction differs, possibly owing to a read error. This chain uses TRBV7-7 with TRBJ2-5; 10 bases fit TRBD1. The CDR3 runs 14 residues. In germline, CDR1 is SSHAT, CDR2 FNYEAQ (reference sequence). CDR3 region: CASSLGTGEETQYF. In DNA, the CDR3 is TGTGCTAGCAGCTTAGGGACAGGGGAAGAGACCCAGTACTTC. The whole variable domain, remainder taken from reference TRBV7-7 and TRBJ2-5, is GAGVSQSPRYKVTKRGQDVTLRCDPISSHATLYWYQQALGQGPEFLTYFNYEAQPDKSGLPSDRFSAERPEGSISTLTIQRTEQRDSAMYRCASSLGTGEETQYFGPGTRLLVL.

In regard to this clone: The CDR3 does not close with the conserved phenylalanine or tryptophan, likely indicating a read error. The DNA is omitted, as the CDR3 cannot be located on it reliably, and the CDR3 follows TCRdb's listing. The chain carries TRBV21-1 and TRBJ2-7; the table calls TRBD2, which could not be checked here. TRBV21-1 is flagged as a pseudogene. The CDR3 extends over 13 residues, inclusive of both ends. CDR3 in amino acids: CASSNCELAGRED.

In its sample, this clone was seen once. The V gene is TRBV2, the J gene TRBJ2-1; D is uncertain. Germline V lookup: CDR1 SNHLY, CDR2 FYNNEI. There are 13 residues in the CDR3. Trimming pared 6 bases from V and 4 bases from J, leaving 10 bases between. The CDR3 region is CASRPSLYNEQFF. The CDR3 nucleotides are TGTGCCAGCAGACCTTCTCTATACAATGAGCAGTTCTTC.

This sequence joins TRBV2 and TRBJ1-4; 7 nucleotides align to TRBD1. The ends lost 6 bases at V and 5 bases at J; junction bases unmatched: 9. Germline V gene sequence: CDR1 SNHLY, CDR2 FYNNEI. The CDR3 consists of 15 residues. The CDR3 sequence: CASRTWTGGNEKLFF. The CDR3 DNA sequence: TGTGCCAGCAGAACTTGGACAGGCGGGAATGAAAAACTGTTTTTT.

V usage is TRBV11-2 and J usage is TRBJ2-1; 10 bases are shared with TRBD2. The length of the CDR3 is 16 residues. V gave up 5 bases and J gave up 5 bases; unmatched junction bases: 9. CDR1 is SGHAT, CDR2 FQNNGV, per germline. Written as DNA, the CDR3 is TGTGCCAGCAGCGTGGCTAGCGGGAGAAATGACAATGAGCAGTTCTTC. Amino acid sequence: CASSVASGRNDNEQFF.

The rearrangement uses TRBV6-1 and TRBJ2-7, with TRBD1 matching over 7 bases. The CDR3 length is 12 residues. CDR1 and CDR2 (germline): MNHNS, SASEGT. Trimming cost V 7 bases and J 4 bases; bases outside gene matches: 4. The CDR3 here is CASTGTAYEQYF. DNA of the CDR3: TGTGCCAGCACCGGGACAGCTTACGAGCAGTACTTC.